This T cell receptor (beta chain) comes out of a study of blood T cell repertoires in COVID-19. About the research overall: The United States, Italy and Spain supplied acute and convalescent COVID-19 samples. Sample material is recorded as cDNA or gDNA derived from T cells, B-cell-depleted T cells, or PBMCs.

The V segment lost 3 bases and the J segment 7 bases; nucleotides outside the gene matches: 6. CDR3 size: 15 residues. CDR1 is LNHDA, CDR2 SQIVND, per germline (reference sequence). The table lists this clone with a count of one. The authors' processing: The assay estimated nucleated cells by amplifying reference gene primers. Profiling relied on immunoSEQ multiplex PCR, and the TCRdb table lists in-frame clones only, not all of them. For V, J and clone size, that table is used; D and trimming come from the DNA. This sample carries about 76,000 clones, 75% to 90% of them seen once, and the ten largest clones take 25% to 30%.

The V and J genes are TRBV19 and TRBJ2-1; 10 nucleotides match TRBD1. The clonotype comes from a human donor in a cohort sampled during active COVID-19. The sequencing sample was made of peripheral blood. CDR3 region: CASSMWTGGRNEQFF. In nucleotides, the CDR3 is TGTGCCAGTAGTATGTGGACAGGGGGAAGGAATGAGCAGTTCTTC.